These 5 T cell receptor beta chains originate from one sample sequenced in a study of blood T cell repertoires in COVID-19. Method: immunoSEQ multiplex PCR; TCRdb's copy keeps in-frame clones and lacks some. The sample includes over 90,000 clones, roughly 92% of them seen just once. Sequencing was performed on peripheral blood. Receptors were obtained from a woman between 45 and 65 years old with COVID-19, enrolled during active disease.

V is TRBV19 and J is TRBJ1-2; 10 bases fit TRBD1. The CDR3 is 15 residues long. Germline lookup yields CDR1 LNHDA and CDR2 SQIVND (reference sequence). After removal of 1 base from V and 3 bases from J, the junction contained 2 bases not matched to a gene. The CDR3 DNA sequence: TGTGCCAGTAGTATAGGAGGGACAGGGGACTATGGCTACACCTTC. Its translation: CASSIGGTGDYGYTF.

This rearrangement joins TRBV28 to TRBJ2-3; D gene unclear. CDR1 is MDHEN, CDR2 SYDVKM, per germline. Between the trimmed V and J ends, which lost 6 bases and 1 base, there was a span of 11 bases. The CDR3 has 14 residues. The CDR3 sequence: CASSFLSGTDTQYF. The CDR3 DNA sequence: TGTGCCAGCAGCTTCCTGAGCGGCACAGATACGCAGTATTTT.

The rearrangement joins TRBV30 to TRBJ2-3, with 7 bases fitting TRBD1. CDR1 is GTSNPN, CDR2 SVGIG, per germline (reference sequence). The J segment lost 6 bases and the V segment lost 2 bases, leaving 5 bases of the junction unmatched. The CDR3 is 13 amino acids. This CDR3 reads CAWSRRRGDTQYF. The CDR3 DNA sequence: TGTGCCTGGAGTCGGCGCAGGGGGGATACGCAGTATTTT.

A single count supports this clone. CDR3 region: CASSLTPGDRVGSGANVLTF. The CDR3 bases are TGCGCCAGCAGCCTTACACCCGGGGACAGGGTAGGATCTGGGGCCAACGTCCTGACTTTC. The chain carries TRBV5-1 and TRBJ2-6; TRBD1 matches 9 bases. Germline loops: CDR1 SGHRS, CDR2 YFSETQ. This CDR3 spans 20 amino acids. V shed 4 bases and J 1 base; nucleotides not matched to a gene: 15.

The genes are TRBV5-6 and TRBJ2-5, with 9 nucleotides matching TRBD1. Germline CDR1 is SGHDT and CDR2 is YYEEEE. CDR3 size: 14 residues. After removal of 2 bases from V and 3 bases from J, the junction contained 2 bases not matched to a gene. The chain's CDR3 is CASSLQGAEETQYF. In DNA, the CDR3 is TGTGCCAGCAGCTTACAGGGGGCCGAAGAGACCCAGTACTTC.